This TCR beta chain was observed in a study of cytomegalovirus exposure and HLA in healthy donors. Looking at the study overall: As an earlier analysis found, 150 million to 200 million T cells yielded about 120 million unique TCR beta sequences. Early released data had about 80 million unique TCRs, all coming from HLA-typed donors.

From germline, CDR1 is ENHRY and CDR2 SYGVKD. V lost 0 bases and J 9 bases, leaving 9 bases between the germline ends. The CDR3 spans 13 residues. The PCR ran on 60 Vbeta and 13 Jbeta primers. The assay was immunoSEQ multiplex PCR, and TCRdb's table has in-frame clones only and misses some. This table holds some 93,000 clones, 70% to 85% found once. V usage is TRBV10-3 and J usage is TRBJ2-1; no reliable D call. Sequencing input: PBMCs. The sequence came from a man aged 50-59 years in good health and CMV-seronegative. The CDR3 sequence is CAISESVPGEQFF. The CDR3, as DNA: TGTGCCATCAGTGAGTCCGTCCCGGGTGAGCAGTTCTTC.